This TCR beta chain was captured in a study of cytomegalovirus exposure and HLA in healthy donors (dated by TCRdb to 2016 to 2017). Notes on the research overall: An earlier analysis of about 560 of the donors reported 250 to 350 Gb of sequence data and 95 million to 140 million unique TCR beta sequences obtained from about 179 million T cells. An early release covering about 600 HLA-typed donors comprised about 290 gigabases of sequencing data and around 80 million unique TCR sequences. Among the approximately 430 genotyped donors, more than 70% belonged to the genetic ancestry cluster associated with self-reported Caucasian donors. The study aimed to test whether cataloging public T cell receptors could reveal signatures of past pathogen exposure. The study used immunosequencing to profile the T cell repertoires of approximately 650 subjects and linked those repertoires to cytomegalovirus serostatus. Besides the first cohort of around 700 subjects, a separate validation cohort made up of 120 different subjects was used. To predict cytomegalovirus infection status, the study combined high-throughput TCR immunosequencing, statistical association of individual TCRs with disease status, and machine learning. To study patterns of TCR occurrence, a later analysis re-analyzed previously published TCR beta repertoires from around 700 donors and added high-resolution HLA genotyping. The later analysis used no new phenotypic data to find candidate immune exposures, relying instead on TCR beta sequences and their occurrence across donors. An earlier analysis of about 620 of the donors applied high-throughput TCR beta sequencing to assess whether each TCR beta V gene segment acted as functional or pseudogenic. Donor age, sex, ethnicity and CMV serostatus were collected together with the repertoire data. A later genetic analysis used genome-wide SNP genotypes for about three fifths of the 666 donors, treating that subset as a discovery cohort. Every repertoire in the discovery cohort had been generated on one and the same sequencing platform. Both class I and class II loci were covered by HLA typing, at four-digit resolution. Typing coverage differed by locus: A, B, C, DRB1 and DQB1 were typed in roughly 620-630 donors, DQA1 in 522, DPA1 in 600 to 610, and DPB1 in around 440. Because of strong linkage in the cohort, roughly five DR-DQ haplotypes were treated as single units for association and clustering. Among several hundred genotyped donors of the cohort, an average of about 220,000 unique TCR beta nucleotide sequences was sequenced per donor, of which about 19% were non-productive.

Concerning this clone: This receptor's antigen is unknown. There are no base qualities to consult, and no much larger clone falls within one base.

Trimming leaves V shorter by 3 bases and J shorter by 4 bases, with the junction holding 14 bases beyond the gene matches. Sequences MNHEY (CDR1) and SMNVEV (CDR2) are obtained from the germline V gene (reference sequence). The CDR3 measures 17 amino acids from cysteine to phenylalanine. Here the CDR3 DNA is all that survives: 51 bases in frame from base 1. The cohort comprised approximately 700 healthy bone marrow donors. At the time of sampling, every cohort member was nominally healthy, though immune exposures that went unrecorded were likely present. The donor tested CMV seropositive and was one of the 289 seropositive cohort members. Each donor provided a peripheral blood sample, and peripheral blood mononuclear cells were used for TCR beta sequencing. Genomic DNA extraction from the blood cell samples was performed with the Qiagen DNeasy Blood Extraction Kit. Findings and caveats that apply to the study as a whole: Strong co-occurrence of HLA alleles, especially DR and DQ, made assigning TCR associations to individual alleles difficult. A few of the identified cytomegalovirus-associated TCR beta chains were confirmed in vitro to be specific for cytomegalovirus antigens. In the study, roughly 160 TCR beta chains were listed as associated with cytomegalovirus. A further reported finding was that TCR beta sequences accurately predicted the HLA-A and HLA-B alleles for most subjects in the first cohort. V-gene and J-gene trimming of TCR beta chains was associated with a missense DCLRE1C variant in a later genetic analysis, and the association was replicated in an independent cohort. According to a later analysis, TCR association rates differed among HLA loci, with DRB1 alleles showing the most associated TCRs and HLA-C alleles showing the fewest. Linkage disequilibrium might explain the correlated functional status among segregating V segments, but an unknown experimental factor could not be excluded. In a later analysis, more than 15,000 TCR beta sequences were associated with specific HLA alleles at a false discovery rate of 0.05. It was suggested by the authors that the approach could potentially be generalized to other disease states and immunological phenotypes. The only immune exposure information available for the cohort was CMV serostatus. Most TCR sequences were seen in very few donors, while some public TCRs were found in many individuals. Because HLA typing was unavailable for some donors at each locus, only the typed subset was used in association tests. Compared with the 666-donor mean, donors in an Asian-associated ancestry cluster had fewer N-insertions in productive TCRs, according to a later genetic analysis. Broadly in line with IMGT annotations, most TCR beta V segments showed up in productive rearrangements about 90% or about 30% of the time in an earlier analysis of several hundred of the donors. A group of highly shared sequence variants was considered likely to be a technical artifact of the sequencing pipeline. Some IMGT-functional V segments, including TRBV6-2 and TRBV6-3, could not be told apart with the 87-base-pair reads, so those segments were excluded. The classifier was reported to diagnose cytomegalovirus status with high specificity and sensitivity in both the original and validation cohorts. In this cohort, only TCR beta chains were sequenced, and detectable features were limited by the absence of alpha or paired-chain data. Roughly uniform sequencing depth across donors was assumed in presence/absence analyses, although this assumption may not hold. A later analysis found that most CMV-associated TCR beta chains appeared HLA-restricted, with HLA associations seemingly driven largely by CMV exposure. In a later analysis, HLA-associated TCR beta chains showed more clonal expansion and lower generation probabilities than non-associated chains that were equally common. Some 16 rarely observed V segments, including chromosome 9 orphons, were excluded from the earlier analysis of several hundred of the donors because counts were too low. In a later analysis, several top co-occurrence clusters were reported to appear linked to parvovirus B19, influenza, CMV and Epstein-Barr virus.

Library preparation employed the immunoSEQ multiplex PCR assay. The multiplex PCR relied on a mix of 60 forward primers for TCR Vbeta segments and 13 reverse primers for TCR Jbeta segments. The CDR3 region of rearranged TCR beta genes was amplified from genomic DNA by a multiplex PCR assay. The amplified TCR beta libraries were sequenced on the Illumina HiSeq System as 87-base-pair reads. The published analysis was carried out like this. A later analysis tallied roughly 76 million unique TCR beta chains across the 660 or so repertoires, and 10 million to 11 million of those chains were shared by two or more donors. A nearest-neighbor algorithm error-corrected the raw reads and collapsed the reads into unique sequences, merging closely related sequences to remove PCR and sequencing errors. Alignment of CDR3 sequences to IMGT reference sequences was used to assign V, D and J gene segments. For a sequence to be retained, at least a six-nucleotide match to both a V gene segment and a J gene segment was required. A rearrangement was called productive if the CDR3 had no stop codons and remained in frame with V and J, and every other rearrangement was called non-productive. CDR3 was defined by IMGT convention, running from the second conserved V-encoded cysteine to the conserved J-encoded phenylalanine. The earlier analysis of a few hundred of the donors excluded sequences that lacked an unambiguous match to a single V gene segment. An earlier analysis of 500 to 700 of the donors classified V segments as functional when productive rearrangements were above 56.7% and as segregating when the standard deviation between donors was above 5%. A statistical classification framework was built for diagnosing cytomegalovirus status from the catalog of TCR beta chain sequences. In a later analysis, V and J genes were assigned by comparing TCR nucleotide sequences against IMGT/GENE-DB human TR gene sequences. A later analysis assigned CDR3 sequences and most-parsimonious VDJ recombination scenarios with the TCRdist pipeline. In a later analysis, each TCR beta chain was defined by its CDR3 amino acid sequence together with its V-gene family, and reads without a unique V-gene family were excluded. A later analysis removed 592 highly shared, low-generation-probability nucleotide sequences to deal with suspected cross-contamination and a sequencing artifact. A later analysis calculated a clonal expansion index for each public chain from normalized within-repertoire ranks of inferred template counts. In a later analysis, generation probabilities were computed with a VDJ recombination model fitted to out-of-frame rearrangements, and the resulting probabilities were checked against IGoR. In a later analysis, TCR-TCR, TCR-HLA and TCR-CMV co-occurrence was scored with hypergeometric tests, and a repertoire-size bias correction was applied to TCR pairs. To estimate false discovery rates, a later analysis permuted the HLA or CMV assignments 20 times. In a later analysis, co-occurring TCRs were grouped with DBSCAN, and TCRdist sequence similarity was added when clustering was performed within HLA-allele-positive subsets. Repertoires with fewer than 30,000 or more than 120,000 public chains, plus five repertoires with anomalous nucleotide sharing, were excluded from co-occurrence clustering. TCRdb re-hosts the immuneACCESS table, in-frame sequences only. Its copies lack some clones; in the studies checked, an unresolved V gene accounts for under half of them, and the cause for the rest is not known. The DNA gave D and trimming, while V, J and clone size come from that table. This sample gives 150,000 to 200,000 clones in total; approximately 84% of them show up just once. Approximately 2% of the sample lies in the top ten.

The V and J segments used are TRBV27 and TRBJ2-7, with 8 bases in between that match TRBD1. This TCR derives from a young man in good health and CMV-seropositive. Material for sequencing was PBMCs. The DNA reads TGTGCCAGCAGTTTCTCATGGACAGGGCGAAATGGGTACGAGCAGTACTTC. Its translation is CASSFSWTGRNGYEQYF.